This paragraph covers one TCR beta chain sequence. As yet, its antigen is unknown. Every sample yielded at least 6.5 million isolated PBMCs. The data were obtained in a study of blood T cells in healthy people across ages. Broader study findings: Investigators viewed diversity estimates from one million T cells as underestimates, the study reported.

Looked up from germline, CDR1 is SQVTM and CDR2 is ANQGSEA. There are 13 residues in the CDR3. The use of a sample-barcoded 5' primer and a J-beta primer mix characterized a second PCR of about 7 to 12 cycles. A template-switch adaptor with 12 random nucleotides tagged each cDNA molecule. TCRdb re-called the 5' RACE reads through MiXCR, storing one row per CDR3 protein. Among about 1.4 million distinct CDR3 sequences listed, 59% were seen once. The clonotype was recovered from a man aged 18 to 29 in good health. The J gene is TRBJ2-7, the V gene TRBV29-1; TRBD1 is a possible D gene (5 bases). The end of the DNA fits TRBJ2-5 better, so the J call may be wrong. Sample: blood. CDR3 sequence reads: CSVEKGSLETQYF. Here the CDR3 DNA reads TGCAGCGTTGAAAAGGGGTCCTTAGAGACCCAGTACTTC.